This is a list of T cell receptor beta chains from one sample in a study of response to subunit inactivated influenza vaccine. TCRdb re-analysed the RT-PCR reads in MiXCR, keeping a single row per CDR3 protein. The data show around 650,000 distinct CDR3 sequences, 15% to 19% seen once. The sequenced sample was PBMCs from blood, obtained roughly 13 days after vaccination. The receptors come from a man aged 50 to 60 who received an inactivated influenza vaccine. Both conserved end residues are trimmed from each CDR3.

V gene: TRBV6-5; CDR3 length: 12; J gene: TRBJ1-4; CDR3 protein: ASSYGGASEKLF
V gene: TRBV6-5; CDR3 length: 12; J gene: TRBJ1-2; CDR3 protein: ASSFGLANYGYT
V gene: TRBV5-8; CDR3 length: 15; J gene: TRBJ2-5; CDR3 protein: ASSLASGRPKQETQY
V gene: TRBV29-1; CDR3 length: 14; J gene: TRBJ2-7; CDR3 protein: SVERRSSGNSYEQY
V gene: TRBV20-1; CDR3 length: 13; J gene: TRBJ2-2; CDR3 protein: CGTSGSANTGELF
V gene: TRBV20-1; CDR3 length: 15; J gene: TRBJ2-5; CDR3 protein: SARALDRLAGMETQY
V gene: TRBV7-9; CDR3 length: 14; J gene: TRBJ2-5; CDR3 protein: ASSLGGRATQETQY
V gene: TRBV7-2; CDR3 length: 12; J gene: TRBJ2-2; CDR3 protein: ASSLPNHYGELF
V gene: TRBV12-3/TRBV12-4; CDR3 length: 11; J gene: TRBJ2-7; CDR3 protein: ASSFGTSYEQY
V gene: TRBV28; CDR3 length: 14; J gene: TRBJ1-5; CDR3 protein: ASSPGGTGVGQPQH
V gene: TRBV7-9; CDR3 length: 14; J gene: TRBJ2-3; CDR3 protein: ASSLVGGGPADTQY
V gene: TRBV27; CDR3 length: 13; J gene: TRBJ2-1; CDR3 protein: ASSSAGGSYNEQF
V gene: TRBV30; CDR3 length: 10; J gene: TRBJ1-4; CDR3 protein: AWSYSGDILF
V gene: TRBV5-1; CDR3 length: 12; J gene: TRBJ2-1; CDR3 protein: ASSRAGGPDEQF
V gene: TRBV4-3; CDR3 length: 13; J gene: TRBJ1-2; CDR3 protein: ASSQEGRVNYGYT
V gene: TRBV6-5; CDR3 length: 11; J gene: TRBJ2-7; CDR3 protein: ASSSRDSYEQY
V gene: TRBV7-9; CDR3 length: 13; J gene: TRBJ2-5; CDR3 protein: ASSFHSGGRETQY
V gene: TRBV6-2/TRBV6-3; CDR3 length: 13; J gene: TRBJ2-2; CDR3 protein: ASSPTFLGTGELF
V gene: TRBV20-1; CDR3 length: 11; J gene: TRBJ2-7; CDR3 protein: SAKGDGSYEQY
V gene: TRBV7-8; CDR3 length: 13; J gene: TRBJ2-4; CDR3 protein: ASSLGAIGLNIQY
V gene: TRBV7-9; CDR3 length: 14; J gene: TRBJ1-6; CDR3 protein: ASSLQAVTYNSPLH
V gene: TRBV7-2; CDR3 length: 15; J gene: TRBJ2-3; CDR3 protein: ASSFAPGGGRTDTQY
V gene: TRBV29-1; CDR3 length: 10; J gene: TRBJ2-1; CDR3 protein: SAHTLATEQF
V gene: TRBV5-1; CDR3 length: 14; J gene: TRBJ2-6; CDR3 protein: ASSLLQDSGANVLT
V gene: TRBV6-1; CDR3 length: 14; J gene: TRBJ2-7; CDR3 protein: ASTRGAAAVAYEQY
V gene: TRBV29-1; CDR3 length: 10; J gene: TRBJ2-5; CDR3 protein: SVEGTIQTQY
V gene: TRBV11-1; CDR3 length: 19; J gene: TRBJ2-7; CDR3 protein: ASSLAYRSPLAAHSNHEQY